Below, 29 T cell receptor beta chains from the same sample are listed, as sequenced in a study of blood T cell repertoires in COVID-19 (dated by TCRdb to the early 2020s). Receptor amplification or capture employed the immunoSEQ multiplex PCR assay. As stored in TCRdb, this immuneACCESS dataset retains in-frame rearrangements with V and J assigned. A fraction of the clones does not appear; measured against another copy, unresolved V genes explain less than half of the discrepancy, and the remainder lacks a known reason. This sample comprises about 330,000 clones, roughly nine tenths of them detected only once. In total, the top ten clones hold under 1.3% of the sample. Specimen: PBMCs or T cells enriched from blood (not recorded which). All receptors derive from a woman in her thirties who had recovered from COVID-19.

The chain is built from TRBV5-1 and TRBJ2-3; 10 bases agree with TRBD2. With 4 bases clipped from V and 10 bases from J, the junction kept 9 bases outside the gene matches. Germline lookup yields CDR1 SGHRS and CDR2 YFSETQ. The CDR3 sequence is 14 residues long. CDR3 sequence reads: CASSRTLAGAPQYF. Here the CDR3 DNA reads TGCGCCAGCAGCCGGACCCTAGCGGGGGCCCCGCAGTATTTT.

The V call is TRBV11-2, the J call TRBJ1-2; the match to TRBD1 covers 7 bases. The V and J ends lost 4 bases and 0 bases, in that order; junction bases with no gene match: 2. The CDR3 covers 14 residues. CDR1 is SGHAT, CDR2 FQNNGV, per germline. The CDR3 sequence: CASSSGTANYGYTF. The CDR3, as DNA: TGTGCCAGCAGCTCTGGGACAGCTAACTATGGCTACACCTTC.

The CDR3 is CASSMRDMGYNEQFF. The CDR3 DNA reads as TGTGCCAGTAGTATGAGGGATATGGGCTACAATGAGCAGTTCTTC. This sequence joins TRBV19 and TRBJ2-1; D is possibly TRBD2 (5 bases). Germline assignment: CDR1 LNHDA and CDR2 SQIVND (reference sequence). V was cut by 3 bases and J by 3 bases, with 12 bases left in between. CDR3 length: 15 amino acids.

This clone was counted a single time. The V call is TRBV11-2, the J call TRBJ2-5, with TRBD1 matching 9 bases. Germline values: CDR1 SGHAT, CDR2 FQNNGV. The CDR3 contains 15 residues. V was clipped by 2 bases and J by 2 bases; unmatched bases: 3. In DNA form, the CDR3 reads TGTGCCAGCAGCTTATACGGGACAGGGCAAGAGACCCAGTACTTC. This codes for CASSLYGTGQETQYF.

The chain carries TRBV27 and TRBJ1-2; TRBD1 aligns across 9 bases. The germline CDR1 and CDR2 sequences are MNHEY and SMNVEV (reference sequence). J was trimmed by 7 bases and V by 7 bases; bases with no gene match: 13. The CDR3 has 15 residues. This chain's CDR3 is CASNKGQGTSGGYTF. As DNA, the CDR3 is TGTGCCAGCAACAAAGGACAGGGGACCTCTGGTGGCTACACCTTC.

The chain has TRBV6-5 and TRBJ1-2, with D unresolved. This CDR3 is 13 amino acids long. V was pared by 0 bases and J by 4 bases, with 6 bases between. CDR1 MNHEY and CDR2 SVGAGI come from the germline V gene. CDR3 sequence reads: CASSYSESYGYTF. CDR3 sequence (DNA): TGTGCCAGCAGTTACTCAGAGAGCTATGGCTACACCTTC.

The chain has TRBV7-2 and TRBJ1-5, with 12 bases lining up with TRBD1. CDR1 and CDR2 (germline): SGHTA, FQGNSA. This CDR3 region has 18 residues. J gave up 4 bases and V 3 bases, and 10 bases lay outside the gene matches. The DNA of the CDR3 is TGTGCCAGCAGCTTTGGGTGGGACAGGGGGCTTTGGAATCAGCCCCAGCATTTT. Translation gives CASSFGWDRGLWNQPQHF.

The V gene is TRBV19, the J gene TRBJ1-2; 10 bases are shared with TRBD1. The CDR3 consists of 14 residues. V lost 6 bases, J lost 3 bases, and 4 bases stayed unmatched. CDR1 and CDR2 (germline): LNHDA, SQIVND (reference sequence). The CDR3 is CASRMTGGYYGYTF. CDR3 nucleotides: TGTGCCAGTAGGATGACAGGGGGCTACTATGGCTACACCTTC.

The chain joins TRBV6-1 to TRBJ1-2; the D gene is possibly TRBD1 (5 bases). V was pared by 2 bases and J by 4 bases, with 14 bases between. This CDR3 has 15 residues. The germline V gene has CDR1 MNHNS and CDR2 SASEGT. The CDR3, as DNA: TGTGCCAGCAGTGAATGGTTCCAGGGTACCTATGGCTACACCTTC. Amino acids: CASSEWFQGTYGYTF.

The gene calls are TRBV2 and TRBJ2-6; 9 positions agree with TRBD1. The CDR3 consists of 16 residues. Germline lookup yields CDR1 SNHLY and CDR2 FYNNEI. Unmatched junction bases numbered 9, after V lost 11 bases and J lost 1 base. The CDR3 sequence is CARTLDRGSGANVLTF. CDR3 bases: TGTGCCCGCACGCTGGACAGGGGATCTGGGGCCAACGTCCTGACTTTC.

This chain connects TRBV6-5 to TRBJ1-1, with a tentative D call TRBD1 (6 bases). This CDR3 spans 15 amino acids. Germline CDR1 MNHEY, CDR2 SVGAGI. Trimming took off 5 bases at V and 0 bases at J, with 13 bases between the two ends. The CDR3 DNA follows: TGTGCCAGCAGTAGACGACAGGATATGAACACTGAAGCTTTCTTT. Its translation is CASSRRQDMNTEAFF.

J is TRBJ2-3 and V is TRBV19, with 8 bases fitting TRBD1. The CDR3 covers 15 residues. The germline V gene has CDR1 LNHDA and CDR2 SQIVND (reference sequence). Losses at the gene ends were 6 bases for V and 0 bases for J; bases not matched to a gene: 5. CDR3 residues: CASRVGQGSTDTQYF. CDR3 DNA sequence: TGTGCCAGTAGGGTTGGACAGGGTAGCACAGATACGCAGTATTTT.

This clone was detected a few times. This chain uses TRBV19 with TRBJ1-2; 7 bases match TRBD1. Trimming cost V 10 bases and J 4 bases; bases outside gene matches: 12. Per germline, CDR1 LNHDA and CDR2 SQIVND (reference sequence). CDR3 length equals 14 residues. For the CDR3, the DNA is TGTGCCACTCTTCAGGGACAGCGAGCCTATGGCTACACCTTC. This gives the protein CATLQGQRAYGYTF.

This chain connects TRBV30 to TRBJ1-1; a weak D match, TRBD1 (5 bases). Trimming stripped 5 bases from V and 3 bases from J, with 13 bases between. The CDR3 is made up of 13 amino acids. From germline, CDR1 is GTSNPN and CDR2 SVGIG (reference sequence). This chain's CDR3 is CAWGTSADTEAFF. CDR3 DNA: TGTGCCTGGGGGACCTCTGCGGACACTGAAGCTTTCTTT.

A single count supports this clone. The CDR3 region has the DNA TGTGCCAGCAGCGAAGGGACAGGGGAGAGGGAAAAACTGTTTTTT. Amino acid sequence: CASSEGTGEREKLFF. The genes are TRBV5-6 and TRBJ1-4; 10 bases agree with TRBD1. The CDR3 length is 15 residues. The junction had 8 bases not matched to a gene; V was cut back by 4 bases and J by 8 bases. CDR1 SGHDT and CDR2 YYEEEE come from the germline V gene.

V is TRBV27 and J is TRBJ2-7; weak D call: TRBD2 (5 bases). The CDR3 has 15 residues. Germline CDR1 and CDR2: MNHEY and SMNVEV (reference sequence). The V and J ends lost 0 bases and 4 bases respectively, with 13 bases between them. In DNA form, the CDR3 reads TGTGCCAGCAGTTTATCCAGCGCGCCGGGATACGAGCAGTACTTC. Residues: CASSLSSAPGYEQYF.

This clone was seen once. The chain recombines TRBV20-1 with TRBJ1-2; D gene ambiguous. This CDR3 spans 11 amino acids. V lost 0 bases and J lost 6, with 5 bases in between. Looked up from germline, CDR1 is DFQATT and CDR2 is SNEGSKA (reference sequence). The CDR3 sequence: CSARDQNGYTF. As DNA, the CDR3 is TGCAGTGCTAGAGATCAGAATGGCTACACCTTC.

The chain is built from TRBV15 and TRBJ1-1; D is perhaps TRBD1 (5 bases). The CDR3 is 13 residues long. The germline V gene encodes CDR1 LNHNV and CDR2 YYDKDF (reference sequence). Trimming cost V 0 bases and J 11 bases, with 13 bases left between them. The CDR3, as DNA: TGTGCCACCAGCAGAGACAGGGAAGGGTCGGCTTTCTTT. Translated, it gives CATSRDREGSAFF. The whole variable domain, filled in from reference TRBV15 and TRBJ1-1, reads DAMVIQNPRYQVTQFGKPVTLSCSQTLNHNVMYWYQQKSSQAPKLLFHYYDKDFNNEADTPDNFQSRRPNTSFCFLDIRSPGLGDTAMYLCATSRDREGSAFFGQGTRLTVV.

The chain employs TRBV9 and TRBJ1-6; 9 nucleotides match TRBD1. The CDR3 sequence is 12 residues long. Looked up from germline, CDR1 is SGDLS and CDR2 is YYNGEE. V was clipped by 5 bases and J by 10 bases; unmatched bases: 1. CDR3 coding DNA: TGTGCCAGCAGTACAGGGGGCTCACCCCTCCACTTT. Its protein is CASSTGGSPLHF.

The V gene is TRBV9, the J gene TRBJ2-7, with unresolved D. Trimming left V 4 bases short and J 3 bases short, with 5 bases between. The CDR3 is 11 amino acids. Per germline, CDR1 SGDLS and CDR2 YYNGEE. The CDR3 loop is CASSRGYEQYF. Written as DNA, the CDR3 is TGTGCCAGCAGCCGCGGCTACGAGCAGTACTTC.

V gene TRBV9 combines with J gene TRBJ1-5; 7 positions match TRBD1. The CDR3 is made up of 16 amino acids. J lost 5 bases, V lost 0 bases, and 8 bases had no gene match. In germline, CDR1 is SGDLS, CDR2 YYNGEE. Written as DNA, the CDR3 is TGTGCCAGCAGCGTAGGCCCCGGGACAGACCATCAGCCCCAGCATTTT. This sequence encodes CASSVGPGTDHQPQHF. Full variable domain (rest looked up from reference TRBV9 and TRBJ1-5): DSGVTQTPKHLITATGQRVTLRCSPRSGDLSVYWYQQSLDQGLQFLIQYYNGEERAKGNILERFSAQQFPDLHSELNLSSLELGDSALYFCASSVGPGTDHQPQHFGDGTRLSIL.

The rearrangement uses TRBV5-1 and TRBJ1-1; TRBD1 might be the D (5 bases). Germline-derived CDR1 and CDR2 are SGHRS and YFSETQ. V was clipped by 0 bases and J by 5 bases, with 11 bases between them. The CDR3 extends over 14 amino acids. CDR3 DNA: TGCGCCAGCAGCTTGGCCGGCAGGGATACTGAAGCTTTCTTT. Protein sequence: CASSLAGRDTEAFF.

The chain carries TRBV6-5 and TRBJ1-4; D possibly corresponds to TRBD1 (6 bases). V lost 4 bases and J lost 4, with 16 bases in between. Germline lookup yields CDR1 MNHEY and CDR2 SVGAGI. This CDR3 region has 16 residues. CDR3 residues: CASSSAGATGNEKLFF. The CDR3 DNA is TGTGCCAGCAGTTCAGCAGGGGCGACCGGTAATGAAAAACTGTTTTTT.

V is TRBV5-4 and J is TRBJ2-1; unclear D gene. CDR1 is SGHNT, CDR2 YYREEE, per germline (reference sequence). The CDR3 loop spans 12 amino acids. V lost 0 bases, J lost 9 bases, and 7 bases lay in between. The CDR3 DNA reads as TGTGCCAGCAGCTTGGACAGAAGTGAGCAGTTCTTC. Protein sequence: CASSLDRSEQFF. Combining the CDR3 with reference TRBV5-4 and TRBJ2-1 gives the whole variable domain ETGVTQSPTHLIKTRGQQVTLRCSSQSGHNTVSWYQQALGQGPQFIFQYYREEENGRGNFPPRFSGLQFPNYSSELNVNALELDDSALYLCASSLDRSEQFFGPGTRLTVL.

This clone was counted once. The chain couples TRBV7-6 to TRBJ1-1; D unclear. The length of the CDR3 is 13 residues. CDR1 is SGHVS and CDR2 is FNYEAQ in the germline V gene. With 1 base removed from V and 4 bases from J, the gap between germline ends came to 7 bases. The CDR3 spells CASSLDPGTEAFF. In DNA form, the CDR3 reads TGTGCCAGCAGCTTAGACCCGGGCACTGAAGCTTTCTTT. Full variable domain (rest looked up from reference TRBV7-6 and TRBJ1-1): GAGVSQSPRYKVTKRGQDVALRCDPISGHVSLYWYRQALGQGPEFLTYFNYEAQQDKSGLPNDRFSAERPEGSISTLTIQRTEQRDSAMYRCASSLDPGTEAFFGQGTRLTVV.

The chain links TRBV28 to TRBJ2-5, with TRBD2 as a possible D gene (7 bases). The CDR3 runs to 14 residues. In germline, CDR1 is MDHEN, CDR2 SYDVKM. V lost 8 bases, J lost 6 bases, and 19 bases lay in between. DNA for the CDR3: TGTGCCAGCCGATGGGGGGGGGCTGGGAAGACCCAGTACTTC. This sequence encodes CASRWGGAGKTQYF.

This clone was seen a few times. The chain joins TRBV5-4 to TRBJ1-1; weak D call: TRBD1 (6 bases). The V gene's germline CDR1 is SGHNT and CDR2 YYREEE (reference sequence). Between the trimmed V and J ends, which lost 5 bases and 5 bases, there was a span of 19 bases. The CDR3 runs to 15 residues. The CDR3 sequence: CASRSSGTMATEAFF. In DNA form, the CDR3 reads TGTGCCAGCAGGAGCTCCGGGACAATGGCTACTGAAGCTTTCTTT.

The genes are TRBV5-4 and TRBJ2-3, with 11 positions matching TRBD1. Losses at the gene ends were 1 base for V and 4 bases for J; bases not matched to a gene: 2. This CDR3 spans 15 amino acids. The germline V gene encodes CDR1 SGHNT and CDR2 YYREEE (reference sequence). The CDR3 is CASSLRTGGADTQYF. The CDR3 DNA reads as TGTGCCAGCAGCTTGAGGACAGGGGGCGCAGATACGCAGTATTTT.

The chain employs TRBV7-2 and TRBJ2-5; weak D call: TRBD2 (5 bases). CDR1 and CDR2 (germline): SGHTA, FQGNSA. V lost 1 base and J 3 bases, leaving 24 bases between the germline ends. CDR3 length: 19 residues. CDR3 region: CASSLVALSTNGLEETQYF. The DNA for the CDR3 is TGTGCCAGCAGCTTAGTCGCGCTAAGTACGAATGGACTGGAAGAGACCCAGTACTTC. Filled out from reference TRBV7-2 and TRBJ2-5, the complete variable domain reads GAGVSQSPSNKVTEKGKDVELRCDPISGHTALYWYRQSLGQGLEFLIYFQGNSAPDKSGLPSDRFSAERTGGSVSTLTIQRTQQEDSAVYLCASSLVALSTNGLEETQYFGPGTRLLVL.